Sequencing of this T cell receptor beta chain was carried out in a study of T cells in localized non-small cell lung cancer. Assay: immunoSEQ multiplex PCR; the TCRdb copy retains only in-frame clones and omits some. The sample shows 65,000 or so clones, roughly 79% of them seen only once. The CDR3 runs to 15 residues. V trimming: 5 bases; J trimming: 3 bases; junction bases outside the gene matches: 7. Germline loops: CDR1 MNHEY, CDR2 SMNVEV (reference sequence). A word on this clone: Its antigen is undetermined.

Regarding the study as a whole: Higher T cell density in the blood was associated with longer overall survival, whereas higher adjacent-lung clonality associated with shorter survival. Adjacent uninvolved lung had the highest clonality, suggesting focused antigen responses. Adjacent lung tissue had a median roughly 62 of the top 100 clones found in the tumor.

V is TRBV27 and J is TRBJ1-2, with 9 bases matching TRBD1. This receptor was taken from a man between 40 and 69 years old with stage II lung adenocarcinoma. Sequencing used PBMCs, obtained before any cancer treatment. CDR3 coding DNA: TGTGCCAGCAGTCCGGGCGGACAGGGGTACTATGGCTACACCTTC. This encodes CASSPGGQGYYGYTF.